Detailed here is one T cell receptor beta chain. What it binds is unknown. The entry originates in a study of beta chain features in type 1 diabetes. Study-level results: TCRB CDR3 length was moderately but significantly reduced in all four CD4+ subsets of Type 1 diabetes patients. PCR could preferentially amplify shorter templates, alike in patients and controls. In comparison with healthy donors, patients had naive, central memory and Treg TCRB repertoires that appeared more similar.

The authors reverse transcribed all of the isolated RNA, so sequencing captured expressed TCRB transcripts. Read counts averaged roughly 3.7 million for samples of naive, central memory and regulatory T cells. Assay used: immunoSEQ multiplex PCR; TCRdb lists only in-frame clones, some missing. Among hundreds of thousands of clones listed, under 13% were seen once. Per germline, CDR1 SGHTA and CDR2 FQGTGA. V lost 1 base to trimming and J lost 5 bases, with 6 bases between them. This CDR3 is 14 amino acids long. A single heparinised blood sample, averaging around 0.11 L, was obtained per donor. The receptor was isolated from a man aged 25 to 40 with type 1 diabetes. This chain connects TRBV7-3 to TRBJ1-6; D unclear. Sample: naive CD4+ T cells from blood. The CDR3 coding sequence is TGTGCCAGCAGCTTAAGACACGATAATTCACCCCTCCACTTT. Amino acids: CASSLRHDNSPLHF. The full variable domain, its missing parts supplied by reference TRBV7-3 and TRBJ1-6, is GAGVSQTPSNKVTEKGKYVELRCDPISGHTALYWYRQSLGQGPEFLIYFQGTGAADDSGLPNDRFFAVRPEGSVSTLKIQRTERGDSAVYLCASSLRHDNSPLHFGNGTRLTVT.